The TCR beta chain under discussion was sequenced for a study of blood T cell repertoires in COVID-19. The CDR3 totals 15 residues. CDR1 SGHNT and CDR2 YYREEE come from the germline V gene (reference sequence). The ends lost 4 bases at V and 5 bases at J; junction bases unmatched: 5. The protocol was immunoSEQ multiplex PCR, while the TCRdb copy is restricted to in-frame clones and leaves out a portion. This sample yields about 54,000 clones, of which around 90% are seen a single time; 7% to 10% belongs to the top ten. The receptor was isolated from a man over 45 with active COVID-19. The sequenced sample was peripheral blood. The V and J genes are TRBV5-4 and TRBJ2-7; 14 bases agree with TRBD2. DNA for the CDR3: TGTGCCAGCAGCCCCGGACTAGCGGGGGGAGACGAGCAGTACTTC. Its protein product is CASSPGLAGGDEQYF.